The sequence of this T cell receptor (beta chain) was determined in a study of cytotoxic CD8 clonotypes in ibrutinib-treated CLL. The V end lost 2 bases, the J end lost 5 bases, and 13 bases lay between the germline ends. The CDR3 extends over 15 amino acids. Germline CDR1 reads SGHAT; CDR2 reads FQNNGV. This clone appeared once. Clones were read by immunoSEQ multiplex PCR, and TCRdb kept only the in-frame ones, dropping some. This sample has about 160,000 clones; about 80% occur once, and the top ten carry over 4.5%. The V gene is TRBV11-2, the J gene TRBJ1-3, with a tentative D call TRBD1 (6 bases). This clonotype originated in a human donor with chronic lymphocytic leukemia. Material: PBMCs, obtained after 24 months of ibrutinib treatment. CDR3 nucleotides: TGTGCCAGCAGCTTAAGTATTCAGGGGAGAAACACCATATATTTT. This translates into CASSLSIQGRNTIYF.